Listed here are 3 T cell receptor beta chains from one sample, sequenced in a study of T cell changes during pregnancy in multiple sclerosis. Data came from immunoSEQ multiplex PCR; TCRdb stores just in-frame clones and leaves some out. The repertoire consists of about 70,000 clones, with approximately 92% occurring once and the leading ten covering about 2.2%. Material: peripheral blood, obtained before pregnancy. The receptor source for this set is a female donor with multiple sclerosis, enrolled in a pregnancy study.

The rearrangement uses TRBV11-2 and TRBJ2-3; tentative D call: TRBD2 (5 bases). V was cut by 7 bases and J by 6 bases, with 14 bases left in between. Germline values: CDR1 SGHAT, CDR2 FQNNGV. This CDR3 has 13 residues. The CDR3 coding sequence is TGTGCCAGCAACTCTAACCGCGGGGATACGCAGTATTTT. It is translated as CASNSNRGDTQYF.

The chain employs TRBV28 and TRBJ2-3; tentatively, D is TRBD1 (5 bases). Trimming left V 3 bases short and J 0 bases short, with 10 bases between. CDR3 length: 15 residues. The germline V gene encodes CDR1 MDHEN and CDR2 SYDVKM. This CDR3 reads CASSFGAGSTDTQYF. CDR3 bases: TGTGCCAGCAGTTTTGGGGCAGGAAGCACAGATACGCAGTATTTT.

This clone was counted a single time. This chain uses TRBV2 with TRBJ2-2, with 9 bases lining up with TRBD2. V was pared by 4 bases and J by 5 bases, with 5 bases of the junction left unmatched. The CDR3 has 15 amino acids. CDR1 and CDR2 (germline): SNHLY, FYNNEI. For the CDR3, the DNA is TGTGCCAGCAGTGGTGCTAGCGGGAAAACCGGGGAGCTGTTTTTT. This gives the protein CASSGASGKTGELFF.